Each of the 5 T cell receptor beta chains below was sequenced from the same sample in a study of CD4 and CD8 cells across lung adenocarcinoma regions. TCRdb called the PCR reads again in MiXCR, with one record for every CDR3 protein. The sample includes tens of thousands of distinct CDR3 sequences, under 60% of them seen just once. The sequencing sample was made of CD8+ T cells from the center of a lung tumor. These TCRs come from a male donor with lung adenocarcinoma. The CD4 and CD8 labels of this study may be unreliable.

This clonotype was observed a handful of times. V is TRBV7-3 and J is TRBJ2-1; D may be TRBD1 (5 bases). Trimming removed 2 bases at V and 9 bases at J, with 14 bases between. Germline V CDR1 and CDR2: SGHTA, FQGTGA. CDR3 size: 14 residues. The CDR3 DNA is TGTGCCAGCAGCTTAGGCCAAAGGGGAAGTGAGCAGTTCTTC. Its translation is CASSLGQRGSEQFF.

This clonotype was detected only a few times. This rearrangement joins TRBV4-2 to TRBJ2-2; D ambiguous. There are 12 residues in the CDR3. Germline CDR1 LGHNA, CDR2 YNFKEQ. The V gene lost 0 bases and the J gene lost 6 bases, with 2 bases spanning the gap. The CDR3 DNA reads as TGTGCCAGCAGCCAAGATTCCGGGGAGCTGTTTTTT. Encoded protein: CASSQDSGELFF.

This clonotype was seen repeatedly, ten times or more. The chain combines TRBV6-1 with TRBJ2-1; 11 bases are a match to TRBD2. The J call may not be correct, given that the DNA end is closer to TRBJ2-7. The CDR3 totals 14 residues. CDR1 and CDR2 (germline): MNHNS, SASEGT. The CDR3 here is CASSEVAGGLEQYF. DNA of the CDR3: TGTGCCAGCAGTGAGGTAGCGGGAGGGCTTGAGCAGTACTTC.

This clonotype was recorded only once. The junction shows a germline mismatch at one end, possibly a read error. The V gene is TRBV12-3 or TRBV12-4, the J gene TRBJ2-4, with D possibly matching TRBD1 (5 bases). The CDR3 runs 15 residues. The CDR3 sequence is CASSSRNTGQNIQYF. The CDR3 DNA reads as TGTGCCAGCAGCAGTAGGAACACTGGACAAAACATCCAGTACTTC.

This clonotype was detected many times. This chain links TRBV6-5 with TRBJ1-6; no clear D gene. The CDR3 consists of 15 residues. Trimming took 2 bases from V and 5 from J, leaving 10 bases between them. Per the germline V gene, CDR1 is MNHEY and CDR2 is SVGAGI. CDR3 protein: CASSYGLPDNSPLHF. The CDR3 DNA is TGTGCCAGCAGTTACGGACTTCCGGATAATTCACCCCTCCACTTT.